This T cell receptor (beta chain) was identified in a study of beta chain features in type 1 diabetes (dated by TCRdb to 2016 to 2019). Study-wide context: No differences in mean age, gender distribution, total cell number or subset yield were found between patients and healthy donors. Across all samples, almost 110 million sorted cells were examined, and cell number per subset correlated strongly with RNA yield. In the study, TCRB repertoires of sorted circulating CD4+ T cell subsets from recently diagnosed type 1 diabetes patients were compared with those of matched healthy donors. Naive and central memory subsets were obtained from all 30 or so donors, but regulatory and stem cell-like memory subsets were isolated from only 8 patients and roughly eight healthy donors. What the authors observed across the whole study: Type 1 diabetes patients showed a moderate but significant shortening of TCRB CDR3 length in all four CD4+ subsets. Patients with type 1 diabetes made fewer insertions and deleted more nucleotides at VDJ recombination sites, implying thymic rearrangement abnormalities. PCR may preferentially amplify shorter templates, but because patient and control samples were amplified and corrected together, any resulting skew would affect both groups equally. Only small numbers of individuals were included in the HLA sub-analyses, which left unresolved whether HLA type had any influence on TCRB rearrangement. Naive, central memory and regulatory TCRB repertoires appeared to be more alike among patients than among healthy donors. Because cDNA rather than genomic DNA was sequenced, highly expressing activated cells could have been over-represented, although no difference in activation and CD3 levels was found between groups.

The entire isolated RNA was reverse transcribed using the High Capacity cDNA Reverse Transcription Kit, and thus expressed TCRB transcripts were sequenced. Deep immunoSEQ sequencing was applied to naive, central memory and regulatory T cell samples, giving an average of around 4 million total reads per sample. Sorted cells were lysed in RLT buffer, and RNA was extracted using DNase-treated RNeasy Micro or Mini kits according to cell number. Each cell subset was processed separately to prevent cross-contamination, with patient and healthy donor samples processed together. The immunoSEQ multiplex PCR was used to amplify TCRB sequences from cDNA, yielding 87-bp fragments that span the CDR3 region. Sequencing of the amplicons was done on the Illumina HiSeq platform. From the authors' description of their analysis: PCR bias was corrected computationally using synthetic template baselines, and reads within Hamming distance 2 were collapsed, with unmergeable singletons discarded. Reads were aligned against IMGT to assign V, D and J genes, CDR3 length and insertions or deletions at six rearrangement sites. Clonotype counts were normalized to sorted cell number within each subset before computing true diversity and Gini coefficients with the tcR R package. Repertoire sharing was quantified using the overlap coefficient calculated on TCRB nucleotide sequences. TCRdb carries this immuneACCESS record with in-frame sequences only. Its versions omit some clonotypes, under half of them owing to an unresolved V gene in the studies checked, with the rest unexplained. Clonal size and the V and J genes are those of that table, whereas D and trimming came from the DNA. This sample has 20,000 to 25,000 clones in its table, and around 69% of those were observed once. 4.2% of the sample comes from the top ten.

Each donor gave one peripheral blood draw, roughly 120 mL on average, collected into heparinised tubes. Using a panel that included CD45RO, CCR7, CD25, CD127, CD95 and CD27, naive, central memory, regulatory and stem cell-like memory CD4+ T cells were sorted on a BD FACSAria II. Purity was above 98% for every sorted population. PBMCs were isolated right away by Lymphoprep density gradient centrifugation and were stained directly, without culture. So that batch effects would be minimized, each experiment stained and sorted samples in pairs, pairing one healthy donor with one patient. Points on this clone: The clone's antigen remains unknown. The sample holds no much larger clone one base away, and base qualities are not on file.

Unmatched junction bases come to 8, with V trimmed by 6 bases and J by 0 bases. Its CDR3 holds 18 amino acids, cysteine through phenylalanine. The CDR3 DNA has 54 bases and is translated from base 1. CDR1 and CDR2, per the germline V gene, are SGHAT and FQNNGV. This receptor chain uses TRBV11-2 and TRBJ2-3, with 14 central nucleotides matching TRBD2. The sequenced material came from Tregs from blood. The meaning of the sample's cell subset or site label: regulatory CD4+ T cells. The sequence derives from a man between 18 and 35 years old with type 1 diabetes. The CDR3 is CASRGGTSGGRSTDTQYF. The nucleotide sequence reads as follows: TGTGCCAGCAGGGGGGGGACTAGCGGGGGCCGGAGCACAGATACGCAGTATTTT.